This T cell receptor beta chain derives from a study of blood T cell repertoires in COVID-19. For the study at large: COVID-19 samples from acute and convalescent phases originated in the United States, Italy and Spain. Sample material is recorded as cDNA or gDNA derived from T cells, B-cell-depleted T cells, or PBMCs.

The CDR3 runs 14 residues. Germline V CDR1 and CDR2: LGHNA, YSLEER. The V segment lost 0 bases and the J segment 8 bases; nucleotides outside the gene matches: 3. Study processing details: It was from reference gene primer amplification that nucleated cell counts were estimated. Generated by immunoSEQ multiplex PCR, the TCRdb table keeps only in-frame clones and is missing some. Clone size and the V and J calls come from that table; the DNA yielded D and trimming. In the table there are tens of thousands of clones, 84% of which are singletons. The sequence came from a man aged 50 to 59 with acute or convalescent COVID-19. The sample was peripheral blood. The chain combines TRBV4-3 with TRBJ1-4, with TRBD1 matching 7 bases. CDR3 DNA: TGCGCCAGCAGCCAAGACGCAGGGGGAGAAAAACTGTTTTTT. Translated: CASSQDAGGEKLFF.